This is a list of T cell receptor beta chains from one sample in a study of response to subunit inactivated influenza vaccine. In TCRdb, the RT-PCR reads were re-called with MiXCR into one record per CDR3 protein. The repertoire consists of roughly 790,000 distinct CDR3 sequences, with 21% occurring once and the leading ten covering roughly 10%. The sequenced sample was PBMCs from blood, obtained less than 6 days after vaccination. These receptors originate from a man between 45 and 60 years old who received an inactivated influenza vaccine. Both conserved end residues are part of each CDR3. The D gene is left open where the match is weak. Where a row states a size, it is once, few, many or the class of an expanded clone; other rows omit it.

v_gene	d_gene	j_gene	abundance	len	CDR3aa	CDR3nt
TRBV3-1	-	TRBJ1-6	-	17	CASSQLDRLSYNSPLHF	TGTGCCAGCAGCCAATTAGACAGGCTCTCCTATAATTCACCCCTCCACTTT
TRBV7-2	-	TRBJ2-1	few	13	CASSLAGGTGQFF	TGTGCCAGCAGCTTAGCGGGGGGGACAGGGCAGTTCTTC
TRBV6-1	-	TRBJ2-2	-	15	CASSPRGTNTGELFF	TGTGCCAGCAGCCCTCGCGGGACAAACACCGGGGAGCTGTTTTTT
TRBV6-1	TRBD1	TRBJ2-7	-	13	CASSPDRGQEQYF	TGTGCCAGCAGTCCGGACAGGGGGCAGGAGCAGTACTTC
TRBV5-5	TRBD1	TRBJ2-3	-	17	CASSRNRDSLSTDTQYF	TGTGCCAGCAGCAGAAACCGGGACAGCCTTAGCACAGATACGCAGTATTTT
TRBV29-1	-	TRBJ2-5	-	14	CSVLGKTGKETQYF	TGCAGCGTTCTAGGTAAAACAGGGAAAGAGACCCAGTACTTC
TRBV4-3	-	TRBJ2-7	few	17	CASSQEGYSFSSYEQYF	TGCGCCAGCAGCCAAGAAGGGTACAGTTTTAGCTCCTACGAGCAGTACTTC
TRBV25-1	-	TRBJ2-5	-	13	CASSEDSQETQYF	TGTGCCAGCAGTGAAGACAGTCAAGAGACCCAGTACTTC
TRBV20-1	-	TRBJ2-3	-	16	CSARGQQGGYTDTQYF	TGCAGTGCTAGGGGCCAACAGGGAGGGTACACAGATACGCAGTATTTT
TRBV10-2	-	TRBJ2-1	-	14	CASRSTRTYNEQFF	TGCGCCAGCAGATCGACCCGTACCTACAATGAGCAGTTCTTC
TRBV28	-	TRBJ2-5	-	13	CASIEAGKETQYF	TGTGCCAGCATCGAGGCGGGGAAAGAGACCCAGTACTTC
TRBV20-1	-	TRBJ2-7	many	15	CSARDLITGSYEQYF	TGCAGTGCTAGAGATTTGATAACAGGCAGCTACGAGCAGTACTTC
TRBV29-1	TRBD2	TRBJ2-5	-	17	CSVVGRGSGGARETQYF	TGCAGCGTTGTGGGGAGGGGTAGCGGGGGGGCCCGGGAGACCCAGTACTTC
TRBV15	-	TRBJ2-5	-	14	CATSPGRGQRAQYF	TGTGCCACCAGTCCGGGTCGGGGACAAAGGGCCCAGTACTTC
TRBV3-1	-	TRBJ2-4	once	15	CASCQDTAAGHIQYF	TGTGCCAGCTGCCAAGATACGGCAGCAGGGCACATTCAGTACTTC
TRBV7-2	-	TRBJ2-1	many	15	CASSLAPGPGSEQFF	TGTGCCAGCAGCTTAGCCCCTGGACCGGGGAGTGAGCAGTTCTTC
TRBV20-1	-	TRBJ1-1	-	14	CSADKRFSNTEAFF	TGCAGTGCCGATAAGAGGTTTTCGAACACTGAAGCTTTCTTT
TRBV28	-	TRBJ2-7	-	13	CASSSGLIRRQYF	TGTGCCAGCAGTTCCGGCCTCATAAGGAGGCAGTACTTC
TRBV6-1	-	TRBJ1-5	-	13	CASSPRNSQPQHF	TGTGCCAGCAGTCCCCGTAATAGCCAGCCCCAGCATTTT
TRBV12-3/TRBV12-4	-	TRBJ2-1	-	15	CASSLGPYYYNEQFF	TGTGCCAGCAGTTTAGGACCCTATTACTACAATGAGCAGTTCTTC
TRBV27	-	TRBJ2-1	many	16	CASSPSTNAGNNEQFF	TGTGCCAGCAGTCCCTCGACCAACGCGGGTAACAATGAGCAGTTCTTC
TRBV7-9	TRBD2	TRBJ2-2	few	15	CASSPSGSDTGELFF	TGTGCCAGCAGCCCTAGCGGGAGCGACACCGGGGAGCTGTTTTTT